This is a list of T cell receptor beta chains from one sample in a study of CXCR3-negative and CXCR3-positive naive CD8 T cells. Reprocessing the 5' RACE reads, TCRdb reports a single entry for every CDR3 protein and omits DNA. The specimen's table records roughly 5,000 distinct CDR3 sequences. Input material: naive CXCR3+ CD8+ T cells from blood. The receptors shown here come from a human donor in good health. Some clones in this sample may be carry-over from other donors' samples. Both conserved end residues are part of each CDR3. Clone size is shown for a subset of rows, as once, few, many or a class of expanded clone.

cdr3_aa j_call v_call clone_size
CSVVANRDTFGGANVLTF TRBJ2-6 TRBV29-1 NA
CASSFGQGVYNEQFF TRBJ2-1 TRBV7-3 medium-sized
CSVLGGNTGELFF TRBJ2-2 TRBV29-1 NA
CASTIREQETQYF TRBJ2-5 TRBV28 medium-sized
CASSLSHGVSSYEQYF TRBJ2-7 TRBV28 medium-sized
CASSSGAGGDEQFF TRBJ2-1 TRBV7-6 NA
CASSPRTSGAPQETQYF TRBJ2-5 TRBV11-3 NA
CASSYGETGELFF TRBJ2-2 TRBV6-2/TRBV6-3 medium-sized
CSVRVRGEQFF TRBJ2-1 TRBV29-1 medium-sized
CASSRSPGPQETQYF TRBJ2-5 TRBV12-3/TRBV12-4 medium-sized
CASSAGSPYEQYF TRBJ2-7 TRBV7-9 medium-sized
CSATGTGSNEQFF TRBJ2-1 TRBV20-1 medium-sized